One and the same sample provided the 3 T cell receptor beta chains below, sequenced in a study of cytomegalovirus exposure and HLA in healthy donors. The PCR employed 60 Vbeta primers together with 13 Jbeta primers. Repertoires were generated with immunoSEQ multiplex PCR, while TCRdb's copy carries only in-frame clones and drops some. Its table records around 100,000 clones. The source material was PBMCs. Receptor source: a man aged 35 to 55 in good health and CMV-seropositive.

The chain has TRBV2 and TRBJ2-5, with D possibly being TRBD1 (5 bases). Germline assignment: CDR1 SNHLY and CDR2 FYNNEI. Trimming stripped 3 bases from V and 0 bases from J, with 11 bases between. There are 15 residues in the CDR3. CDR3 amino acids: CASSDHRQYQETQYF. CDR3 coding DNA: TGTGCCAGCAGTGACCACCGACAGTACCAAGAGACCCAGTACTTC.

The V gene is TRBV6-1, the J gene TRBJ2-5, with TRBD2 matching over 12 bases. The V gene end was trimmed by 2 bases and the J gene end by 2 bases; junction bases not matched to a gene: 15. Germline V lookup: CDR1 MNHNS, CDR2 SASEGT. CDR3 length equals 20 residues. Written as DNA, the CDR3 is TGTGCCAGCAGTGAACCTAACGCCGCTGGACTAGCGGGGATACAAGAGACCCAGTACTTC. Translated, it gives CASSEPNAAGLAGIQETQYF.

This chain joins TRBV5-1 and TRBJ2-3, with D perhaps TRBD2 (5 bases). Germline V gives CDR1 SGHRS, CDR2 YFSETQ. Trimming stripped 1 base from V and 1 base from J, with 7 bases between. CDR3 length: 14 amino acids. Here the CDR3 DNA reads TGCGCCAGCAGCTTGCCCGGGGGCACAGATACGCAGTATTTT. It specifies CASSLPGGTDTQYF.